This is a list of T cell receptor beta chains from one sample in a study of control samples from healthy donors and cancer patients. Generated by immunoSEQ multiplex PCR, the TCRdb table keeps only in-frame clones and is missing some. Of tens of thousands of clones in the sample, approximately 90% were seen once. Sequenced input: PBMCs. Source of these receptors: a woman in her 40s with head and neck cancer. Each CDR3 is given with its conserved first and last residue. Part of the rows lack a size; the others show once, few, many or a class for expanded clones.

. | TRBJ2-7 | TRBV9 | CASSVDLPPSAQYF
. | TRBJ1-1 | TRBV10-1 | CASSESPNTEAFF
. | TRBJ2-2 | TRBV10-2 | CASSDLRNTGELFF
. | TRBJ2-7 | TRBV18 | CASSPSNEQYF
once | TRBJ1-6 | TRBV19 | CASSIDRYSGTASIAPLHF
. | TRBJ1-2 | TRBV20-1 | CSARTLPGYTF
. | TRBJ2-3 | TRBV3-1/TRBV3-2 | CASSQQVSTDTQYF
. | TRBJ2-2 | TRBV27 | CASSPLGLRYTGELFF
once | TRBJ2-2 | TRBV5-1 | CASSSGRPNTGELFF
. | TRBJ1-5 | TRBV7-8 | CASSLERGNQPQHF
. | TRBJ2-1 | TRBV29-1 | CSVEAGLAGVVVGYNEQFF
. | TRBJ2-1 | TRBV7-9 | CASSVLGYNEQFF
. | TRBJ1-1 | TRBV4-1 | CASSQGLLNTEAFF
. | TRBJ1-5 | TRBV21-1 | CASTLIARAGQPQHF
. | TRBJ1-5 | TRBV30 | CAWGYGQGNQPQHF
. | TRBJ2-1 | TRBV7-9 | CASSSSRIVLATGNEQFF
. | TRBJ2-7 | TRBV13 | CASSLADYEQYF
once | TRBJ1-4 | TRBV6-5 | CASSYSIWGEKLFF